The 15 T cell receptor beta chains below come from one sample, sequenced in a study of blood T cell repertoires in COVID-19. Libraries were prepared by immunoSEQ multiplex PCR; TCRdb keeps only in-frame clonotypes and omits some of them. The sample contains around 400,000 clones, 90% to 95% of which appear only once. Sequenced input: PBMCs or T cells enriched from blood (not recorded which). The receptors were gathered from a woman in her thirties or forties who had been exposed to COVID-19.

The chain links TRBV12-3 or TRBV12-4 to TRBJ2-7; D may be TRBD2 (5 bases). CDR3 length: 12 residues. V lost 7 bases to trimming and J lost 3 bases, with 10 bases between them. The CDR3 bases are TGTGCCAGCACCCGTCGGGGCTACGAGCAGTACTTC. Its protein is CASTRRGYEQYF.

As for this clone: A read error may account for a junction end that differs from germline. The genes are TRBV7-2 and TRBJ2-2; D possibly matches TRBD1 or TRBD2 (6 bases each). Germline values: CDR1 SGHTA, CDR2 FQGNSA. The CDR3 length is 13 residues. CDR3 nucleotide sequence: TGTGCCAGCAGATTAGGGGGGCCCGGGGAGCTGTTTTTT. Translating gives CASRLGGPGELFF.

This clone has only one observation. This rearrangement joins TRBV19 to TRBJ1-2; D is possibly TRBD1 (5 bases). This CDR3 contains 12 residues. Germline lookup yields CDR1 LNHDA and CDR2 SQIVND (reference sequence). V dropped 10 bases and J dropped 7 bases, with 16 bases sitting between them. The CDR3 coding sequence is TGTGCCACCCTAAGGGGTCTTGGTGGCTACACCTTC. It encodes CATLRGLGGYTF.

The chain links TRBV15 to TRBJ2-1, with 10 bases lining up with TRBD2. The CDR3 totals 16 residues. Trimming at V came to 0 bases and at J to 7 bases, leaving 6 bases not matched to a gene. Per germline, CDR1 LNHNV and CDR2 YYDKDF (reference sequence). The CDR3 DNA reads TGTGCCACCAGCAGAGATTTTGCTAGCGGGGGTAATGAGCAGTTCTTC. Translated: CATSRDFASGGNEQFF.

The gene calls are TRBV7-9 and TRBJ2-7, with a weak D call TRBD2 (6 bases). Germline values: CDR1 SEHNR, CDR2 FQNEAQ (reference sequence). The CDR3 length is 13 residues. Trimming shortened V by 5 bases and J by 6 bases, and 14 bases separated the two germline ends. This chain's CDR3 is CASSGLSLGEQYF. The CDR3 DNA sequence: TGTGCCAGCAGCGGACTATCATTGGGCGAGCAGTACTTC. Drawing the rest from reference TRBV7-9 and TRBJ2-7, the complete variable domain is DTGVSQNPRHKITKRGQNVTFRCDPISEHNRLYWYRQTLGQGPEFLTYFQNEAQLEKSRLLSDRFSAERPKGSFSTLEIQRTEQGDSAMYLCASSGLSLGEQYFGPGTRLTVT.

V is TRBV6-5 and J is TRBJ1-2; D gene ambiguous. CDR3 length equals 13 residues. Trimming pared 4 bases from V and 3 bases from J, leaving 9 bases between. CDR1 MNHEY and CDR2 SVGAGI come from the germline V gene. Here the CDR3 reads CASSSLGDYGYTF. In DNA, the CDR3 is TGTGCCAGCAGTTCCCTCGGGGACTATGGCTACACCTTC.

This chain links TRBV15 with TRBJ2-1; 11 nucleotides agree with TRBD2. CDR1 LNHNV and CDR2 YYDKDF come from the germline V gene (reference sequence). The CDR3 loop spans 19 amino acids. With V trimmed by 0 bases and J by 1 base, 8 bases remained unmatched. The CDR3: CATSRDLGLAGGSYNEQFF. DNA for the CDR3: TGTGCCACCAGCAGAGATCTCGGACTAGCGGGTGGGTCCTACAATGAGCAGTTCTTC.

The rearrangement links TRBV7-2 to TRBJ1-4; D ambiguous. The V and J ends lost 5 bases and 7 bases respectively, with 14 bases between them. This CDR3 region has 14 residues. Germline CDR1 reads SGHTA; CDR2 reads FQGNSA. CDR3 sequence reads: CASSHTWATEKLFF. CDR3 bases: TGTGCCAGCAGCCATACATGGGCCACTGAAAAACTGTTTTTT.

The gene calls are TRBV4-1 and TRBJ1-4; no clear D. V lost 1 base and J 5 bases, leaving 11 bases between the germline ends. CDR3 size: 15 residues. In germline, CDR1 is MGHRA, CDR2 YSYEKL. The CDR3 region has the DNA TGCGCCAGCAGCCAAGTAGAGGGTCGGAATGAAAAACTGTTTTTT. Translated: CASSQVEGRNEKLFF.

The rearrangement joins TRBV11-2 to TRBJ1-2, with D maybe TRBD1 (6 bases). Trimming cost V 3 bases and J 10 bases, with 12 bases left between them. The CDR3 spans 12 residues. From germline, CDR1 is SGHAT and CDR2 FQNNGV. The CDR3 reads CASSFWGRDYTF. In DNA form, the CDR3 reads TGTGCCAGCAGCTTCTGGGGGCGCGACTACACCTTC. Full variable domain (missing parts from reference TRBV11-2 and TRBJ1-2): EAGVAQSPRYKIIEKRQSVAFWCNPISGHATLYWYQQILGQGPKLLIQFQNNGVVDDSQLPKDRFSAERLKGVDSTLKIQPAKLEDSAVYLCASSFWGRDYTFGSGTRLTVV.

The rearrangement uses TRBV2 and TRBJ1-4; tentative D call: TRBD1 (5 bases). Germline V gene data show CDR1 as SNHLY and CDR2 as FYNNEI. The germline V and J ends were trimmed by 8 bases and 8 bases, with 18 bases remaining between them. This CDR3 is built from 14 residues. In nucleotides, the CDR3 is TGTGCCAGCCGACAGTTTGCCAGCGCCGAAAAACTGTTTTTT. Translated, it gives CASRQFASAEKLFF.

The genes are TRBV5-6 and TRBJ1-5; D gene ambiguous. CDR3 length: 14 amino acids. Trimming shortened V by 3 bases and J by 2 bases, and 9 bases separated the two germline ends. The germline CDR1 and CDR2 sequences are SGHDT and YYEEEE. This chain's CDR3 is CASSSRHRNQPQHF. The CDR3 bases are TGTGCCAGCAGCTCTCGACACCGCAATCAGCCCCAGCATTTT.

This chain links TRBV18 with TRBJ2-1, with TRBD1 as a possible D gene (6 bases). Trimming cost V 5 bases and J 6 bases, with 17 bases left between them. CDR1 and CDR2 (germline): KGHSH, LQKENI. CDR3 length: 15 residues. In nucleotides, the CDR3 is TGTGCCAGCTCAGTGAGGACAGCGAAGGGCAATGAGCAGTTCTTC. This codes for CASSVRTAKGNEQFF.

The chain employs TRBV6-1 and TRBJ2-7; TRBD1 matches at 8 bases. This CDR3 spans 14 amino acids. Trimming took 0 bases from V and 7 from J; bases not matched to a gene: 5. Looked up from germline, CDR1 is MNHNS and CDR2 is SASEGT. The DNA for the CDR3 is TGTGCCAGCAGTGAAGCGTCCAGGGGGCGGGAGCAGTACTTC. It encodes CASSEASRGREQYF.

This clone was seen a single time. J is TRBJ1-2 and V is TRBV9; maybe TRBD1 (6 bases). In germline, CDR1 is SGDLS, CDR2 YYNGEE. V dropped 0 bases and J dropped 4 bases, with 13 bases sitting between them. The length of the CDR3 is 15 residues. This chain's CDR3 is CASSVDTGSGYGYTF. CDR3 bases: TGTGCCAGCAGCGTAGATACAGGGTCGGGCTATGGCTACACCTTC.